This record looks at one TCR beta chain sequence and its context. The data originate from a study of blood T cell repertoires in COVID-19. Under the authors' procedure: Reference gene primer amplification gave estimated nucleated cell counts. Here immunoSEQ multiplex PCR was the method, and the copy in TCRdb shows in-frame clones only, minus some. V and J calls and clone size come straight from that table; D and trimming were deduced from the DNA. The sample contains 130,000 or so clones, approximately 88% of which appear only once. Trimming stripped 5 bases from V and 5 bases from J, with 14 bases between. Germline assignment: CDR1 SGDLS and CDR2 YYNGEE. The CDR3 has 14 amino acids.

This chain connects TRBV9 to TRBJ1-5; perhaps TRBD1 as D (6 bases). Sequenced input: peripheral blood. The clonotype comes from a man aged 55 to 70 with active or convalescent COVID-19. The DNA for the CDR3 is TGTGCCAGCAGTCCGGGGACACCTTATCAGCCCCAGCATTTT. Encoded protein: CASSPGTPYQPQHF.